This T cell receptor beta chain is from a study of T cell repertoires in cytomegalovirus infection. Study as a whole: Public TCR beta signatures indicated both CMV infection and matching HLA type. Study-level findings and limits: Individuals carrying CMV plus the relevant HLA were identified by cumulative frequency of public TCR beta families. In two of eight donors, the top clonotype was HLA-C-restricted CMV-specific.

This clonotype has at least ten counts. The antigen is unknown. Using its own MiXCR run on the reads, TCRdb lists one record per CDR3 protein. The table records about 300,000 distinct CDR3 sequences, 9.6% of them present only once. Germline V gene sequence: CDR1 LNHDA, CDR2 SQIVND (reference sequence). CDR3 length: 15 amino acids. V lost 9 bases and J 0 bases, leaving 15 bases between the germline ends. The V gene is TRBV19, the J gene TRBJ2-1; D tentatively fits TRBD1 or TRBD2 (6 bases each). The receptor was isolated from a human donor in good health (CMV status not recorded). Some clones in this sample may be carry-over from other donors' samples. The sequenced sample consisted of PBMCs. The CDR3 here is CASLGGPGSYNEQFF. DNA of the CDR3: TGTGCCAGCTTAGGGGGGCCGGGCTCCTACAATGAGCAGTTCTTC.